These 2 T cell receptor beta chains came from one sample sequenced in a study of OX40 agonist ivuxolimab in advanced cancers. The repertoire was sequenced with immunoSEQ multiplex PCR; TCRdb's copy has only in-frame clones and lacks some. This sample yields more than 70,000 clones, of which approximately 84% are seen a single time; approximately 5% belongs to the top ten. The material sequenced was CD4+ or CD8+ T cells sorted from blood, taken in a trial of the OX40 agonist ivuxolimab. Receptor source: an adult with an advanced solid tumor such as melanoma, head and neck, liver or kidney cancer.

This clone was observed a single time. The gene calls are TRBV19 and TRBJ1-2; the match to TRBD1 covers 12 bases. Germline assignment: CDR1 LNHDA and CDR2 SQIVND (reference sequence). With V trimmed by 5 bases and J by 7 bases, 8 bases remained unmatched. The CDR3 runs 15 residues. CDR3 nucleotides: TGTGCCAGTAGTTCTCCGGGACAGGGGGCGTCTGGCTACACCTTC. It translates to CASSSPGQGASGYTF.

The chain has TRBV2 and TRBJ2-7; D unclear. CDR1 and CDR2 from the germline V gene are SNHLY and FYNNEI. V dropped 2 bases and J dropped 0 bases, with 5 bases sitting between them. The CDR3 contains 13 residues. The CDR3 DNA reads TGTGCCAGCAGTGAACCGAGCTCCTACGAGCAGTACTTC. Translating gives CASSEPSSYEQYF.